The clone carrying this T cell receptor beta chain has a handful of counts. Sequenced by immunoSEQ multiplex PCR; TCRdb stores in-frame clones only, minus some. Seen here are around 50,000 clones, 90% observed once, and the top ten hold more than 11%. The data stem from a study of PD-1 blockade in classical Hodgkin lymphoma. As for time point: cycle 4 day 1 (C4D1), after less than 7 weeks of nivolumab. Relapses following autologous stem cell transplantation were seen in all patients, with brentuximab vedotin exposure varying. The best responses consisted of complete response, partial response or progressive disease. The CDR3 has 16 amino acids. V was clipped by 0 bases and J by 0 bases; unmatched bases: 4. Looked up from germline, CDR1 is SGHRS and CDR2 is YFSETQ.

The V call is TRBV5-1, the J call TRBJ2-7; 9 bases agree with TRBD1. The TCR comes from a human donor with classical Hodgkin lymphoma. Material: peripheral blood mononuclear cells (PBMCs), obtained before the fourth cycle of nivolumab. In DNA form, the CDR3 reads TGCGCCAGCAGCTTGGGGGGGACAGGGAGCTCCTACGAGCAGTACTTC. This translates into CASSLGGTGSSYEQYF. The whole variable domain, remainder taken from reference TRBV5-1 and TRBJ2-7, is KAGVTQTPRYLIKTRGQQVTLSCSPISGHRSVSWYQQTPGQGLQFLFEYFSETQRNKGNFPGRFSGRQFSNSRSEMNVSTLELGDSALYLCASSLGGTGSSYEQYFGPGTRLTVT.